This TCR beta chain was recorded in a study of T cell responses to AZD1222 COVID-19 vaccine. The CDR3 runs 14 residues. Trimming cost V 2 bases and J 7 bases, with 9 bases left between them. CDR1 is PRHDT and CDR2 is FYEKMQ in the germline V gene (reference sequence). General study results and limits: A mostly white British donor set with more females was recruited, and clonal diversity was possibly underestimated. The study reported that nearly half of spike-specific TCRs target unmutated variant regions.

The data were produced by immunoSEQ multiplex PCR, yet TCRdb's version contains in-frame clones alone and is incomplete. The data show some 100,000 clones, roughly nine tenths seen once. About this clone itself: Its specificity is unknown.

Doses given second, at about 4 or about 12 weeks, were pooled. Sequencing used peripheral blood, obtained 28 days after the second AZD1222 dose. The TCR originated in an adult who received the AZD1222 COVID-19 vaccine. J is TRBJ1-6 and V is TRBV13; D remains unclear. In nucleotides, the CDR3 is TGTGCCAGCAGCTTAAGGAGTAGAAATTCACCCCTCCACTTT. Protein product: CASSLRSRNSPLHF.